This T cell receptor beta chain was documented in a study of PD-1 blockade in classical Hodgkin lymphoma (dated by TCRdb to 2019 to 2021). Broadly, across the study: Nivolumab dosing was 3 mg/kg intravenously every 2 weeks, continuing until either disease progression or unacceptable toxicity. To define a peripheral blood immune signature of response to PD-1 blockade in classical Hodgkin lymphoma, the study combined TCR beta sequencing with CyTOF.

Results and caveats for the whole study, not just this receptor: CD4+ but not CD8+ TCR diversity rose significantly by C4D1 (p=0.0027 vs p=0.16), most apparent in complete responders (p=0.02). Lower diversity was seen in patients whose nivolumab began less than 1 year after ASCT, and these patients were left out of later analyses so that immune reconstitution would not confound the results. Trial patients with a complete response had baseline diversity similar to that of newly diagnosed patients, while partial responders and progressors had significantly lower diversity. The study covered only a single clinical trial cohort, and the causes of the repertoire differences, possibly disease activity or prior therapy, were still not defined. Baseline TCR diversity was reported to be lower in newly diagnosed patients than in healthy donors, and even lower in relapsed/refractory patients.

The Qiagen DNeasy kit was used to extract genomic DNA from unsorted PBMCs and from the negatively selected CD4+ and CD8+ fractions. Amplification of TCR beta CDR3 regions was done by immunoSEQ multiplex PCR with primers that anneal to V and J segments. Amplification bias was minimized using a synthetic immune receptor repertoire, and residual bias was removed computationally after sequencing. The paper's data handling went like this. Custom Python scripts were used to quantify repertoire diversity as the Shannon entropy index. Unsorted, CD4+ and CD8+ repertoires were analyzed separately, except for combined analyses in which CD4+ and CD8+ sequences were merged in silico. A clone counted as expanded when the clone's frequency after treatment rose at least 2-fold relative to C1D1, and clones undetected at baseline were given a pseudocount of 0.5. Clones with 0 or 1 copy at C1D1 were defined as singleton clones, while clones with 2 or more copies were defined as non-singleton clones. Clones expanded in unsorted samples were assigned a CD4+, CD8+ or unknown annotation through matching of protein sequences in sorted samples from the same patient. Wilcoxon tests on paired samples were used to test changes in diversity from C1D1 to C4D1. The table was pulled from immuneACCESS by TCRdb, which kept in-frame rearrangements only. Such tables lose some clones; where checked, under half of the loss comes from unresolved V genes, and the rest has no known cause. That table furnishes V, J and clone size, whereas the DNA furnished D and trimming. The sample data list about 15,000 clones, and around 65% of these were observed just once. The biggest ten clones account for around 7.6% of the sample.

This clone was observed a handful of times. This clone's antigen is unknown. Base qualities are not recorded, but no much larger clone differs from it by a single base. The sample's time point label, in plain terms: cycle 4 day 1 (C4D1), after more than five weeks of nivolumab. Every trial patient had relapsed following autologous stem cell transplantation, and prior brentuximab vedotin exposure was what differed among cohorts A, B and C. The trial cohort included 45 to 65 patients with relapsed/refractory classical Hodgkin lymphoma, and each patient had a best overall response of complete response, partial response or progressive disease. Trial patients were treated with single-agent nivolumab in the multi-cohort phase II CheckMate 205 trial. An independent review committee assessed best overall response by applying the 2007 International Working Group response criteria. Trial PBMCs were collected just before the start of nivolumab (C1D1) and during therapy at cycle 2 day 1 and cycle 4 day 1. Peripheral blood was collected in 8 mL Vacutainer Cell Preparation Tubes, from which PBMCs were isolated by centrifugation and then cryopreserved.

The CDR3 starts with the cysteine, ends with the phenylalanine, and has 13 residues. Of all the DNA, just the CDR3 is kept, 39 bases in frame from base 1. Trimming at the junction amounts to 2 bases on V and 4 bases on J, and the germline ends lie 4 bases apart. The germline V gene specifies SGHRS as CDR1 and YFSETQ as CDR2. The receptor chain draws on TRBV5-1 and TRBJ1-6, with the identity of the D gene unclear. Source: peripheral blood mononuclear cells (PBMCs), taken before the fourth cycle of nivolumab. This receptor was identified in a human donor with classical Hodgkin lymphoma. Here the CDR3 is given as CASSLDYNSPLHF. The DNA is as follows: TGCGCCAGCAGCTTAGATTATAATTCACCCCTCCACTTT. The full variable domain, completed from the reference TRBV5-1 and TRBJ1-6 proteins outside the CDR3, reads KAGVTQTPRYLIKTRGQQVTLSCSPISGHRSVSWYQQTPGQGLQFLFEYFSETQRNKGNFPGRFSGRQFSNSRSEMNVSTLELGDSALYLCASSLDYNSPLHFGNGTRLTVT.